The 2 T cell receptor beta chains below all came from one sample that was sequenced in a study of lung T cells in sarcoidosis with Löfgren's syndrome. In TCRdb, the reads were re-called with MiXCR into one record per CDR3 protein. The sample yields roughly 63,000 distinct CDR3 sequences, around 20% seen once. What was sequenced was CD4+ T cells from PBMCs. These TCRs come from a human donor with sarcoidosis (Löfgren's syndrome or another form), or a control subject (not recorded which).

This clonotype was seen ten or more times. CDR3 in DNA: TGTGCCAGCAGTATCTATACCCCCTACGAGCAGTACTTC. It is translated as CASSIYTPYEQYF. The rearrangement uses TRBV12-3 or TRBV12-4 and TRBJ2-7; no firm D call. V was pared by 5 bases and J by 2 bases, with 10 bases between. This CDR3 contains 13 residues.

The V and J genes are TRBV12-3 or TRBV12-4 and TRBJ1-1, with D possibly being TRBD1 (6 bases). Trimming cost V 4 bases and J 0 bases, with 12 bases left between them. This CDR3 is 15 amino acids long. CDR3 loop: CASSSKTGMNTEAFF. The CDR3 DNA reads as TGTGCCAGCAGTTCCAAGACAGGCATGAACACTGAAGCTTTCTTT.